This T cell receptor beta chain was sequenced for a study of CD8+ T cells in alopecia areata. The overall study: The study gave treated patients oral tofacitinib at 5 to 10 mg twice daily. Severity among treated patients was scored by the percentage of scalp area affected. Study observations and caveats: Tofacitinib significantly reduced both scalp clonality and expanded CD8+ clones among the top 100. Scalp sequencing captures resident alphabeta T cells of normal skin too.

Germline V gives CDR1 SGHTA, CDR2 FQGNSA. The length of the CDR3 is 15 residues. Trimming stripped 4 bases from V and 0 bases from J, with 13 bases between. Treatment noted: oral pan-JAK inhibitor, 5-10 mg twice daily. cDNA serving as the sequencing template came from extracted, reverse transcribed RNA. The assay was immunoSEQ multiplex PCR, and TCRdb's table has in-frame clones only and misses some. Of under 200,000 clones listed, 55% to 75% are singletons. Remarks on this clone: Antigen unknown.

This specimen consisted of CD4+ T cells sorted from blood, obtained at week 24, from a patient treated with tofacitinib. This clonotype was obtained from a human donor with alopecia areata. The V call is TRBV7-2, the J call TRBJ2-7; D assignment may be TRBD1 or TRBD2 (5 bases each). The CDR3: CASSSPPGTSYEQYF. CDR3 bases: TGTGCCAGCAGCTCACCGCCGGGGACCTCCTACGAGCAGTACTTC. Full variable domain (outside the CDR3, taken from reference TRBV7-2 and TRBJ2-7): GAGVSQSPSNKVTEKGKDVELRCDPISGHTALYWYRQSLGQGLEFLIYFQGNSAPDKSGLPSDRFSAERTGGSVSTLTIQRTQQEDSAVYLCASSSPPGTSYEQYFGPGTRLTVT.